These 5 T cell receptor beta chains were all obtained from the same sample, sequenced in a study of blood T cell repertoires in COVID-19. Sequenced by immunoSEQ multiplex PCR; TCRdb stores in-frame clones only, minus some. This sample has over 120,000 clones, with roughly 88% found just once. Source material: peripheral blood. These receptors originate from a woman between 50 and 59 years old with acute or convalescent COVID-19.

The chain combines TRBV28 with TRBJ1-2; D is uncertain. The CDR3 sequence is 12 residues long. Germline assignment: CDR1 MDHEN and CDR2 SYDVKM. The germline V and J ends were trimmed by 7 bases and 2 bases, with 8 bases remaining between them. CDR3 coding DNA: TGTGCCAGCACGACATTCAACTATGGCTACACCTTC. This gives the protein CASTTFNYGYTF.

The gene calls are TRBV11-3 and TRBJ2-2; D is possibly TRBD2 (8 bases). This CDR3 region has 19 residues. Germline CDR1 and CDR2: SGHNT and YENEEA. The V end lost 0 bases, the J end lost 5 bases, and 22 bases lay between the germline ends. CDR3 sequence: CASSLDRGTAGEGTGELFF. CDR3 bases: TGTGCCAGCAGCTTAGATCGGGGGACAGCGGGAGAGGGAACCGGGGAGCTGTTTTTT.

This chain joins TRBV7-6 and TRBJ2-2; 9 bases agree with TRBD2. The CDR3 loop spans 16 amino acids. Germline V gene lookup returns CDR1 SGHVS and CDR2 FNYEAQ. With V trimmed by 1 base and J by 0 bases, 0 bases remained unmatched. CDR3: CASSLGGRANTGELFF. The DNA for the CDR3 is TGTGCCAGCAGCTTAGGCGGGAGGGCGAACACCGGGGAGCTGTTTTTT.

This chain joins TRBV7-3 and TRBJ2-1, with 11 nucleotides matching TRBD2. CDR3 length equals 18 residues. V dropped 5 bases and J dropped 3; count of bases not matched to a gene: 12. Germline CDR1 SGHTA, CDR2 FQGTGA. The chain's CDR3 is CASSHRGRGTSGYNEQFF. CDR3 nucleotides: TGTGCCAGCAGCCATAGAGGGCGGGGGACTAGCGGCTACAATGAGCAGTTCTTC.

The chain combines TRBV11-2 with TRBJ2-1; 10 positions agree with TRBD2. With 0 bases clipped from V and 6 bases from J, the junction kept 8 bases outside the gene matches. The CDR3 has 17 residues. Germline assignment: CDR1 SGHAT and CDR2 FQNNGV. In DNA form, the CDR3 reads TGTGCCAGCAGCTTAGAAGCCGGGCTAGCGGGAGCCAATGAGCAGTTCTTC. This gives the protein CASSLEAGLAGANEQFF.